This T cell receptor beta chain emerged from a study of shared clonotypes between healthy human individuals. Overall study: Aged between 18 and 49, the donors were two women and three men.

Here immunoSEQ multiplex PCR was the method, and the copy in TCRdb shows in-frame clones only, minus some. This table has about 2.3 million clones, about nine tenths appearing once. Splitting the CD4+ cells yielded a CD45RA+ naive subset and a CD45RA-negative memory subset. V lost 8 bases and J lost 2, with 7 bases in between. The CDR3 has 13 residues. Germline CDR1 SEHNR, CDR2 FQNEAQ (reference sequence). This sequence joins TRBV7-9 and TRBJ2-6; D call uncertain. This TCR came from a man between 18 and 35 years old in good health. Some clones in this sample may be carry-over from other donors' samples. The sequenced material came from naive CD4+ T cells from PBMCs. The sample's subset: CD45RA+ positively selected. In DNA form, the CDR3 reads TGTGCCAGCGCTCCCGCTGGGGCCAACGTCCTGACTTTC. This gives the protein CASAPAGANVLTF.